Following are 20 T cell receptor beta chains from one sample sequenced in a study of shared clonotypes between healthy human individuals. Sequencing used immunoSEQ multiplex PCR; TCRdb keeps in-frame clones, though not all of them. The data show around 2,000,000 clones, over 85% seen once. The sample comprised naive CD4+ T cells sorted from blood. As for subset: CD45RA+ positively selected. These receptors were collected from a man aged 18 to 30 in good health.

The chain couples TRBV2 to TRBJ2-7, with TRBD1 matching over 7 bases. Germline CDR1 and CDR2: SNHLY and FYNNEI. The CDR3 extends over 13 amino acids. With V trimmed by 6 bases and J by 5 bases, 7 bases remained unmatched. In DNA, the CDR3 is TGTGCCAGCAGAGACAGGGTGGCGAACGAGCAGTACTTC. Residues: CASRDRVANEQYF.

The chain recombines TRBV7-2 with TRBJ2-7, with D perhaps matching TRBD2 (6 bases). The CDR3 sequence is 15 residues long. Germline V gene lookup returns CDR1 SGHTA and CDR2 FQGNSA. Trimming left V 5 bases short and J 5 bases short, with 19 bases between. Written as DNA, the CDR3 is TGTGCCAGCAGCACAACTAGCTCTACCGGTCACGAGCAGTACTTC. As protein: CASSTTSSTGHEQYF.

The V gene is TRBV7-2, the J gene TRBJ2-7; D unresolved. From germline, CDR1 is SGHTA and CDR2 FQGNSA. V was cut by 5 bases and J by 8 bases, with 13 bases left in between. The CDR3 is 12 residues long. CDR3 loop: CASSLSGTKQYF. The CDR3 DNA reads TGTGCCAGCAGCCTTAGTGGTACGAAGCAGTACTTC.

Turning to this clone: A single base separates this from a much larger clone, so it may be a read error. This sample also contains other DNA sequences that code for the same CDR3. The rearrangement uses TRBV2 and TRBJ2-7; D gene unclear. CDR1 is SNHLY, CDR2 FYNNEI, per germline. The V gene lost 5 bases and the J gene lost 4 bases, with 3 bases spanning the gap. The CDR3 is made up of 10 amino acids. Here the CDR3 reads CASSLYEQYF. For the CDR3, the DNA is TGTGCCAGCAGTCTATACGAGCAGTACTTC.

Written as DNA, the CDR3 is TGCGCCAGCAGGTTAGGCAGCCTTAACTATGGCTACACCTTC. Its protein product is CASRLGSLNYGYTF. J is TRBJ1-2 and V is TRBV5-1; the D is unclear. CDR1 is SGHRS, CDR2 YFSETQ, per germline. The CDR3 is 14 residues long. Trimming removed 5 bases from V and 1 base from J, with 12 bases in between.

V usage is TRBV7-2 and J usage is TRBJ2-7, with D possibly matching TRBD2 (6 bases). With 3 bases removed from V and 4 bases from J, the gap between germline ends came to 13 bases. The CDR3 contains 14 residues. Per the germline V gene, CDR1 is SGHTA and CDR2 is FQGNSA. In DNA form, the CDR3 reads TGTGCCAGCAGCTTCGCGGGGACCTATTACGAGCAGTACTTC. As protein: CASSFAGTYYEQYF.

This clone was seen only once. The V and J genes are TRBV27 and TRBJ1-5; perhaps TRBD1 as D (6 bases). This CDR3 comprises 18 residues. V shed 3 bases and J shed 1 base, with 19 bases lying between them. CDR1 is MNHEY, CDR2 SMNVEV, per germline (reference sequence). The CDR3 spells CASSFRGEAIGSNQPQHF. The CDR3 coding sequence is TGTGCCAGCAGTTTCAGGGGCGAGGCGATTGGGAGCAATCAGCCCCAGCATTTT.

J is TRBJ1-3 and V is TRBV9; the D is unclear. Germline CDR1 is SGDLS and CDR2 is YYNGEE. The V end was cut by 3 bases, the J end by 0 bases, with 16 bases between. The CDR3 contains 17 residues. CDR3: CASSATATRISGNTIYF. CDR3 DNA: TGTGCCAGCAGCGCGACTGCGACAAGGATCTCTGGAAACACCATATATTTT.

This clone was counted a few times. This chain links TRBV7-9 with TRBJ2-1; TRBD1 matches 9 bases. CDR1 and CDR2 from the germline V gene are SEHNR and FQNEAQ (reference sequence). The CDR3 spans 15 residues. J gave up 5 bases and V 1 base, and 3 bases lay outside the gene matches. The CDR3 reads CASSLDGQGNNEQFF. The CDR3 DNA reads as TGTGCCAGCAGCTTAGACGGACAGGGGAACAATGAGCAGTTCTTC.

The V and J genes are TRBV7-6 and TRBJ2-7; the match to TRBD1 covers 7 bases. The CDR3 has 16 amino acids. V lost 2 bases to trimming and J lost 4 bases; unmatched junction nucleotides: 11. CDR1 and CDR2 (germline): SGHVS, FNYEAQ. CDR3 sequence reads: CASSLTPPGQTYEQYF. DNA for the CDR3: TGTGCCAGCAGCTTAACCCCCCCGGGACAGACTTACGAGCAGTACTTC.

The chain employs TRBV4-3 and TRBJ2-7; weak D call: TRBD1 (6 bases). Germline V CDR1 and CDR2: LGHNA, YSLEER. Trimming left V 0 bases short and J 0 bases short, with 6 bases between. This CDR3 is 14 amino acids long. The CDR3 DNA sequence: TGCGCCAGCAGCCAAGAAGGGGGCTCCTACGAGCAGTACTTC. Encoded protein: CASSQEGGSYEQYF.

This sequence joins TRBV28 and TRBJ1-2; 11 nucleotides agree with TRBD1. Germline V gives CDR1 MDHEN, CDR2 SYDVKM. The CDR3 sequence is 14 residues long. V gave up 4 bases and J gave up 7 bases; unmatched junction bases: 5. CDR3 sequence (DNA): TGTGCCAGCAGTTACGGGGACAGGGGGACTGGCTACACCTTC. Its translation: CASSYGDRGTGYTF.

The gene calls are TRBV2 and TRBJ2-3; D is possibly TRBD1 or TRBD2 (5 bases each). CDR1 and CDR2 (germline): SNHLY, FYNNEI. There are 12 residues in the CDR3. Deletions cut 5 bases from V and 7 bases from J, with 10 bases between. This CDR3 reads CASSPGRNTQYF. CDR3 DNA: TGTGCCAGCAGTCCGGGACGGAATACGCAGTATTTT.

The CDR3 DNA reads TGTGCCAGCAGCTTGCAGGTGTACAATGAGCAGTTCTTC. Amino acids: CASSLQVYNEQFF. This chain connects TRBV7-2 to TRBJ2-1; D is unclear. The CDR3 is made up of 13 amino acids. Between the trimmed V and J ends, which lost 3 bases and 4 bases, there was a span of 7 bases. Germline assignment: CDR1 SGHTA and CDR2 FQGNSA.

Only a few counts were recorded for this clone. The gene calls are TRBV10-3 and TRBJ2-1; 10 bases line up with TRBD2. V shed 10 bases, J shed 7 bases, and the junction held 10 bases outside the gene matches. Germline V gene data show CDR1 as ENHRY and CDR2 as SYGVKD. The CDR3 is 14 amino acids. This chain's CDR3 is CATAGASGRNEQFF. The DNA for the CDR3 is TGTGCCACCGCTGGGGCTAGCGGGAGAAATGAGCAGTTCTTC.

The rearrangement joins TRBV28 to TRBJ1-5; 10 positions match TRBD1. With 1 base clipped from V and 2 bases from J, the junction kept 5 bases outside the gene matches. Germline V gene sequence: CDR1 MDHEN, CDR2 SYDVKM. The CDR3 spans 17 residues. For the CDR3, the DNA is TGTGCCAGCAGTTTATATGGGACAGGGGTACGCAATCAGCCCCAGCATTTT. Protein: CASSLYGTGVRNQPQHF.

V is TRBV7-8 and J is TRBJ2-7; the D call may be TRBD1 or TRBD2 (5 bases each). CDR1 and CDR2 from the germline V gene are SGHVS and FQNEAQ. This CDR3 is 18 amino acids long. V lost 5 bases to trimming and J lost 3 bases, with 26 bases between them. CDR3 loop: CASSAPKPWDGRVYEQYF. The CDR3 coding sequence is TGTGCCAGCAGCGCCCCAAAGCCCTGGGACGGTAGAGTCTACGAGCAGTACTTC.

J is TRBJ2-5 and V is TRBV10-1, with 9 bases lining up with TRBD2. This CDR3 has 15 residues. The V gene end was trimmed by 2 bases and the J gene end by 3 bases; junction bases not matched to a gene: 4. The germline V gene has CDR1 WNHNN and CDR2 SYGVQD (reference sequence). CDR3 residues: CASSEGIAGEETQYF. The CDR3 DNA sequence: TGCGCCAGCAGTGAGGGGATAGCGGGGGAAGAGACCCAGTACTTC.

J is TRBJ2-1 and V is TRBV28; no firm D call. The CDR3 runs 10 residues. Germline CDR1 reads MDHEN; CDR2 reads SYDVKM. V lost 6 bases and J lost 7, with 4 bases in between. The CDR3 DNA sequence: TGTGCCAGCAGGGAAAATGAGCAGTTCTTC. Amino acid sequence: CASRENEQFF.

The CDR3 DNA is TGTGCCAGCAGTGAGTACAGAGAAAACTATGGCTACACCTTC. Protein sequence: CASSEYRENYGYTF. V gene TRBV2 combines with J gene TRBJ1-2; D is ambiguous. The CDR3 has 14 amino acids. V was shortened by 3 bases and J by 2 bases, with 10 bases between the two germline ends. CDR1 is SNHLY and CDR2 is FYNNEI in the germline V gene.